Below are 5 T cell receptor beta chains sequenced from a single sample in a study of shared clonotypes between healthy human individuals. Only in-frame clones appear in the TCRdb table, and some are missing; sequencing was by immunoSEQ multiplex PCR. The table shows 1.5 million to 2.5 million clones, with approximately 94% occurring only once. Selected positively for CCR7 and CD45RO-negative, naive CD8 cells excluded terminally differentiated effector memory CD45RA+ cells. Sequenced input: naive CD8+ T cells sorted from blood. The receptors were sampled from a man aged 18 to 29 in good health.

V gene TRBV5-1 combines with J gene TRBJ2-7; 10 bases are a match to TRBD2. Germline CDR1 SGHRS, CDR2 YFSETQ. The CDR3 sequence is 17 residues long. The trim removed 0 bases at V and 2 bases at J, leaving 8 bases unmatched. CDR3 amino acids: CASSLVLAGDGPYEQYF. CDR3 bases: TGCGCCAGCAGCTTGGTTCTAGCGGGAGACGGGCCCTACGAGCAGTACTTC.

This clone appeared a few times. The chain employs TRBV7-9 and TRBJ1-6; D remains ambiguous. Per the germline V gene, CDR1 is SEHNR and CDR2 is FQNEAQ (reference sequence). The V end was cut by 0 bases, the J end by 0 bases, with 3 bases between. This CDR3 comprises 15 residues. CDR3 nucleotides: TGTGCCAGCAGCTTAGCAAGCTCCTATAATTCACCCCTCCACTTT. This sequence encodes CASSLASSYNSPLHF.

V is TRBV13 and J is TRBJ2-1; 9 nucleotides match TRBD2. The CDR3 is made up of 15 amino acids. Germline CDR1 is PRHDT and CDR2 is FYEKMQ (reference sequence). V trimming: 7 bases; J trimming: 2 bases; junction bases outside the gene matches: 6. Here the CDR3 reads CASKSRGGPYNEQFF. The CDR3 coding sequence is TGTGCCAGCAAGTCGCGGGGGGGCCCCTACAATGAGCAGTTCTTC.

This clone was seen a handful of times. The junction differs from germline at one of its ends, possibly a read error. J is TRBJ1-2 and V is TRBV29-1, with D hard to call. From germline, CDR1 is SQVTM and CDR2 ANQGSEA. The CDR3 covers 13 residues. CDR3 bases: TGCAGCTTTGAGGACGGGCACAACTATGGCTACACCTTC. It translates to CSFEDGHNYGYTF. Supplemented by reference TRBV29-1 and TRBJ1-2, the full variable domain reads SAVISQKPSRDICQRGTSLTIQCQVDSQVTMMFWYRQQPGQSLTLIATANQGSEATYESGFVIDKFPISRPNLTFSTLTVSNMSPEDSSIYLCSFEDGHNYGYTFGSGTRLTVV.

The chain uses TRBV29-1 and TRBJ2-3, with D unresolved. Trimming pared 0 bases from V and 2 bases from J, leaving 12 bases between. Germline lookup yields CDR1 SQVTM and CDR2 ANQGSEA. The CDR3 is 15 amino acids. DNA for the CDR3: TGCAGCGTTGAAGATTTTGCAGCTTCCACAGATACGCAGTATTTT. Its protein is CSVEDFAASTDTQYF.